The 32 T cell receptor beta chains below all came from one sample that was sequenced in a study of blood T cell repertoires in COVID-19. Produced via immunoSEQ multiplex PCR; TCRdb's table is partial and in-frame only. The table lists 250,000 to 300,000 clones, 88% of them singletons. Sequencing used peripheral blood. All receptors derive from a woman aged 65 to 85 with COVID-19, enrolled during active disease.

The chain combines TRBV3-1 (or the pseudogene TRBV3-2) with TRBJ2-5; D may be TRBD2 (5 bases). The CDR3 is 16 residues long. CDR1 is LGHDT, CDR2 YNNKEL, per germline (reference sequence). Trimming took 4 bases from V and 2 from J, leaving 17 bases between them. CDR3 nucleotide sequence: TGTGCCAGCAGCCCCACTAGGGTGCCGAGTCAAGAGACCCAGTACTTC. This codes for CASSPTRVPSQETQYF.

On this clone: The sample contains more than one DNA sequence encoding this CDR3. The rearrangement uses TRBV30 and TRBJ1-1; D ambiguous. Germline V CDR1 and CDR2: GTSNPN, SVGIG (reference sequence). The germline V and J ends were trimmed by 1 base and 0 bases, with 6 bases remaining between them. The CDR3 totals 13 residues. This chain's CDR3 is CAWSGTVNTEAFF. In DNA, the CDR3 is TGTGCCTGGAGTGGCACTGTGAACACTGAAGCTTTCTTT.

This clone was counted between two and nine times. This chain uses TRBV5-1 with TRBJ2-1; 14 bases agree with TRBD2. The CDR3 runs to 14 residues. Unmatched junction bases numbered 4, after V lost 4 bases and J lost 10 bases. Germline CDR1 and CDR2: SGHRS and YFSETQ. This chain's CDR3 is CASSAGLAGAEQFF. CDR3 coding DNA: TGCGCCAGCAGCGCGGGACTAGCGGGAGCGGAGCAGTTCTTC.

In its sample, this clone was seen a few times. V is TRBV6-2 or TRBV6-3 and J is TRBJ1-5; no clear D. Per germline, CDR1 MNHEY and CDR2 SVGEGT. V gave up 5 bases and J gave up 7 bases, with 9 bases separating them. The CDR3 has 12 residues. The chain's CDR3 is CASSGKLQPQHF. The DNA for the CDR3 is TGTGCCAGCAGTGGCAAATTACAGCCCCAGCATTTT.

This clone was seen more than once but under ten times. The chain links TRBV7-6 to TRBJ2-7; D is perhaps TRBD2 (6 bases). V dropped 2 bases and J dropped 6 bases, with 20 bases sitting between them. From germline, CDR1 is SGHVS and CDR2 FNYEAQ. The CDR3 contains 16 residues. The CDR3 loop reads CASSLTSREPEGEQYF. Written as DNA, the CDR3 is TGTGCCAGCAGCTTAACATCGAGGGAGCCGGAGGGCGAGCAGTACTTC.

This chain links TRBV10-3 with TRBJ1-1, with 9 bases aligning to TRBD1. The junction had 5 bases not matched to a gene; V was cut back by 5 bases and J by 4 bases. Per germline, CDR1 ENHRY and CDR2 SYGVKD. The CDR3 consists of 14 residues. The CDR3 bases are TGTGCCATCAGTTTAGGACAGGGGAGCACTGAAGCTTTCTTT. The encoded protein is CAISLGQGSTEAFF.

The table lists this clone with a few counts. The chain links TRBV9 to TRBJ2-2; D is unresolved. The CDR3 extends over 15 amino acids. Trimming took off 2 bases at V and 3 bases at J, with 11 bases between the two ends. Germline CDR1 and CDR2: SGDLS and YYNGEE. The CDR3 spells CASSVLGRDTGELFF. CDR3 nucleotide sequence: TGTGCCAGCAGCGTTTTAGGTCGGGACACCGGGGAGCTGTTTTTT. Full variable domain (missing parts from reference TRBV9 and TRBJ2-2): DSGVTQTPKHLITATGQRVTLRCSPRSGDLSVYWYQQSLDQGLQFLIQYYNGEERAKGNILERFSAQQFPDLHSELNLSSLELGDSALYFCASSVLGRDTGELFFGEGSRLTVL.

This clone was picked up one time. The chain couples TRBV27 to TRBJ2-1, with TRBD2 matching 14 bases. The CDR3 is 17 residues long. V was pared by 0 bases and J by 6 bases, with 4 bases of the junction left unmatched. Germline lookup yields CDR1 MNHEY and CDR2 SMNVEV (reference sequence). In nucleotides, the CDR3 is TGTGCCAGCAGTTTATCGGGGACTAGCGGGAGCCCCAATGAGCAGTTCTTC. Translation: CASSLSGTSGSPNEQFF.

The CDR3 is CASSEALLGQGRGKLFF. DNA of the CDR3: TGTGCCAGCAGTGAAGCGCTTCTAGGACAGGGGCGAGGAAAACTGTTTTTT. The chain combines TRBV6-1 with TRBJ1-4; 9 positions agree with TRBD1. The CDR3 sequence is 17 residues long. J lost 10 bases, V lost 0 bases, and 12 bases had no gene match. From germline, CDR1 is MNHNS and CDR2 SASEGT.

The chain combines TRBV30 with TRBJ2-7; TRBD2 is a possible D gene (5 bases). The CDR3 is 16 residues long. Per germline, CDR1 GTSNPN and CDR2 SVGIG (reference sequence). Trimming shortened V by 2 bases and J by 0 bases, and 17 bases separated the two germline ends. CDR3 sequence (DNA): TGTGCCTGGAGTATTCGCGTTGGGAGAGTCTCCTACGAGCAGTACTTC. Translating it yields CAWSIRVGRVSYEQYF.

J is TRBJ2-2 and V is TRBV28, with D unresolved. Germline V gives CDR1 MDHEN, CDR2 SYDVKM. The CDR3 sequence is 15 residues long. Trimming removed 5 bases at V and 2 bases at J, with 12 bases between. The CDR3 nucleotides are TGTGCCAGCAGTCCCCCGAGAGCAAACACCGGGGAGCTGTTTTTT. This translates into CASSPPRANTGELFF.

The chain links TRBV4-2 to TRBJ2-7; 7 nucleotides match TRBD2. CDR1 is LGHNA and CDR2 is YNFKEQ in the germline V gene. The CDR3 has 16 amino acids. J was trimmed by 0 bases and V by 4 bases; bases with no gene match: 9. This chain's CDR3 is CASSPLRRETSYEQYF. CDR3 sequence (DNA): TGTGCCAGCAGCCCCCTGAGGCGGGAGACCTCCTACGAGCAGTACTTC.

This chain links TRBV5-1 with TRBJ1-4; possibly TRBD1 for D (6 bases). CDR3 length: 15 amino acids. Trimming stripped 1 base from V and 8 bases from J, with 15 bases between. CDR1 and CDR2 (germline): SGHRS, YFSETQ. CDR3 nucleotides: TGCGCCAGCAGCTTGATGACAGGAACGAAAGAAAAACTGTTTTTT. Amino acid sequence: CASSLMTGTKEKLFF. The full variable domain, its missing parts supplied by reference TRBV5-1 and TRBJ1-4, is KAGVTQTPRYLIKTRGQQVTLSCSPISGHRSVSWYQQTPGQGLQFLFEYFSETQRNKGNFPGRFSGRQFSNSRSEMNVSTLELGDSALYLCASSLMTGTKEKLFFGSGTQLSVL.

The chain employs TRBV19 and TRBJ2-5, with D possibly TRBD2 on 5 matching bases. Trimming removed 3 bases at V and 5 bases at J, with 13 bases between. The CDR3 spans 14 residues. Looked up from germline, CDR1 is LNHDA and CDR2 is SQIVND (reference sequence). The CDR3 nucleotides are TGTGCCAGTAGTATGACCGGGATCGGTGAGACCCAGTACTTC. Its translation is CASSMTGIGETQYF.

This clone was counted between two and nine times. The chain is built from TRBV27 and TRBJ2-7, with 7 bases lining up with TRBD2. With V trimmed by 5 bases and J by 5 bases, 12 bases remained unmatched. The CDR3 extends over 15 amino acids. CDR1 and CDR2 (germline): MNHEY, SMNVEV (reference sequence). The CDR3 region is CASSRRRESIDEQYF. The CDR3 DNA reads TGTGCCAGCAGTCGCCGGCGGGAGAGCATCGACGAGCAGTACTTC.

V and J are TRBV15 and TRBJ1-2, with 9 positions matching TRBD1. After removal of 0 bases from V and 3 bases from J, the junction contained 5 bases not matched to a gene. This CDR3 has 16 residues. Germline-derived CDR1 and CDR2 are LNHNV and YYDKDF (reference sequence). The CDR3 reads CATSRDLTGGDYGYTF. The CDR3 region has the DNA TGTGCCACCAGCAGAGATCTCACAGGGGGCGACTATGGCTACACCTTC.

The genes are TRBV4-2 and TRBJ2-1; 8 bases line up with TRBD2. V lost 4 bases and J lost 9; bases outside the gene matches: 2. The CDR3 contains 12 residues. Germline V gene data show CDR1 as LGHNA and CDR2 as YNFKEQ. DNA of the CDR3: TGTGCCAGCAGCCCCACTAGCGGTGAGCAGTTCTTC. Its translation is CASSPTSGEQFF.

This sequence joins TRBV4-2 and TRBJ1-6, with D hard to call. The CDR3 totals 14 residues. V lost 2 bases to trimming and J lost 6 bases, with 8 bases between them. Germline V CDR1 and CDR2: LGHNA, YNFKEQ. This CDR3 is CASSQTDTNSPLHF. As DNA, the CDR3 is TGTGCCAGCAGCCAAACCGACACTAATTCACCCCTCCACTTT.

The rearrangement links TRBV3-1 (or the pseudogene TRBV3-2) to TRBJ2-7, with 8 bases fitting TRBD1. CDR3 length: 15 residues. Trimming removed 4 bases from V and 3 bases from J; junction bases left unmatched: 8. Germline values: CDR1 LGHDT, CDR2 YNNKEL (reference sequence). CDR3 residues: CASSRGQGGGYEQYF. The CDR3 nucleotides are TGTGCCAGCAGCCGCGGACAGGGTGGAGGCTACGAGCAGTACTTC.

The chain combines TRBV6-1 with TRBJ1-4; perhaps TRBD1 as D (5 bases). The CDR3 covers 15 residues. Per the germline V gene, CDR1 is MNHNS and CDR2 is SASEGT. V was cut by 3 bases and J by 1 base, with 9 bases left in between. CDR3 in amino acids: CASSEGGITNEKLFF. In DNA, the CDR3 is TGTGCCAGCAGTGAGGGGGGGATAACTAATGAAAAACTGTTTTTT.

The CDR3 here is CASSRGGQGWNTGELFF. For the CDR3, the DNA is TGTGCCAGCAGCCGAGGGGGACAGGGATGGAACACCGGGGAGCTGTTTTTT. The genes are TRBV3-1 (or the pseudogene TRBV3-2) and TRBJ2-2, with 9 bases that match TRBD1. Germline V lookup: CDR1 LGHDT, CDR2 YNNKEL (reference sequence). V gave up 4 bases and J gave up 1 base; unmatched junction bases: 7. This CDR3 has 17 amino acids.

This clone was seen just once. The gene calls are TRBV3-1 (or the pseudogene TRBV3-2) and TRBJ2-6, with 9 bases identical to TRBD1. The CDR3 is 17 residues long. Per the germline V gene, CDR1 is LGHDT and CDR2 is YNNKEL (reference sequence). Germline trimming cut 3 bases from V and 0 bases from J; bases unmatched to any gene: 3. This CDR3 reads CASSHGTGSSGANVLTF. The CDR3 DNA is TGTGCCAGCAGCCATGGGACAGGGAGCTCTGGGGCCAACGTCCTGACTTTC.

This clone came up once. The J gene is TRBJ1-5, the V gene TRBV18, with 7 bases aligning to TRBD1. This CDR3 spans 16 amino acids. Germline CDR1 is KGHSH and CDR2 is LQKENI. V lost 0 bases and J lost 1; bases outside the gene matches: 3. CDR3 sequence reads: CASSPPGQASNQPQHF. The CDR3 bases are TGTGCCAGCTCACCACCAGGACAGGCGAGCAATCAGCCCCAGCATTTT.

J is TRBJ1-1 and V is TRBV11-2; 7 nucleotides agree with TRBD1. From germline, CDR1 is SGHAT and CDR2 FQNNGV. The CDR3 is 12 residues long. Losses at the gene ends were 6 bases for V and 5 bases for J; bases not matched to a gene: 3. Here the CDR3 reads CASRLQGTEAFF. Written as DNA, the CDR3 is TGTGCCAGCAGACTACAGGGGACTGAAGCTTTCTTT.

The CDR3 reads CASSPGLYEQYF. As DNA, the CDR3 is TGTGCCAGCAGTCCAGGACTGTACGAGCAGTACTTC. The gene calls are TRBV12-3 or TRBV12-4 and TRBJ2-7, with D perhaps matching TRBD2 (5 bases). Trimming cost V 5 bases and J 4 bases, with 9 bases left between them. The CDR3 contains 12 residues.

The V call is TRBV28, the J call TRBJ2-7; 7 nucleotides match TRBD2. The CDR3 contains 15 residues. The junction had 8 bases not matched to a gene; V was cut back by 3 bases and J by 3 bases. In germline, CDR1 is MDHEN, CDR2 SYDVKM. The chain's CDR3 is CASSLPLGGYYEQYF. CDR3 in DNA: TGTGCCAGCAGTTTGCCACTGGGGGGGTACTACGAGCAGTACTTC.

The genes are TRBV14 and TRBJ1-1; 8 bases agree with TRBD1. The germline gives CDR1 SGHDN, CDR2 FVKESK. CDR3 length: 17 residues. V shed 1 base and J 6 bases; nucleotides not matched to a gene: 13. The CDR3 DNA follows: TGTGCCAGCAGCCAAGGTCTCGGCAGGGGGCGACTGGCTGAAGCTTTCTTT. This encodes CASSQGLGRGRLAEAFF.

CDR3 sequence (DNA): TGTGCCAGCAGCTTTGGGCCGGGAGGTGAAGCTTTCTTT. The encoded protein is CASSFGPGGEAFF. This chain joins TRBV7-3 and TRBJ1-1, with unresolved D. This CDR3 is built from 13 residues. The V gene's germline CDR1 is SGHTA and CDR2 FQGTGA. Trimming took off 3 bases at V and 7 bases at J, with 12 bases between the two ends.

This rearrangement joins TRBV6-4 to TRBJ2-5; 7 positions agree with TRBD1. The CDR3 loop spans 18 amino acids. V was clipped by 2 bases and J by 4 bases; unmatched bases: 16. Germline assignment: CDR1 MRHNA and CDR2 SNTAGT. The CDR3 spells CASSDLPLYSTGLETQYF. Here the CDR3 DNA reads TGTGCCAGCAGTGACCTCCCTCTTTATTCGACAGGGCTAGAGACCCAGTACTTC.

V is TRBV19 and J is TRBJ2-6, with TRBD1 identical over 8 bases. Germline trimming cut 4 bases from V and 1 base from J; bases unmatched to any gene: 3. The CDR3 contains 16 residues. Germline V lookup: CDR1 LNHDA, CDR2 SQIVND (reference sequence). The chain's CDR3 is CASSNTGGSGANVLTF. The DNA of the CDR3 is TGTGCCAGTAGTAACACAGGGGGATCTGGGGCCAACGTCCTGACTTTC. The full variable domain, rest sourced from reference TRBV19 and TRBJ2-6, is DGGITQSPKYLFRKEGQNVTLSCEQNLNHDAMYWYRQDPGQGLRLIYYSQIVNDFQKGDIAEGYSVSREKKESFPLTVTSAQKNPTAFYLCASSNTGGSGANVLTFGAGSRLTVL.

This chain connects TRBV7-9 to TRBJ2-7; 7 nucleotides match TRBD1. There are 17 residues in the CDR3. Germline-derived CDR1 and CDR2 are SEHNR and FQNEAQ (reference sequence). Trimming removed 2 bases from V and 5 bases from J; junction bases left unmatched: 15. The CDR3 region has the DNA TGTGCCAGCAGCTTATCGGCCCCGACAGGGAGTATCAACGAGCAGTACTTC. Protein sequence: CASSLSAPTGSINEQYF.

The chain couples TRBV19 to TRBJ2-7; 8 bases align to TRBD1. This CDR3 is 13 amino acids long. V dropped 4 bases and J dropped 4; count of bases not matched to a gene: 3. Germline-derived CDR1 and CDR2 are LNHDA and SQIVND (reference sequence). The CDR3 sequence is CASSTRGPYEQYF. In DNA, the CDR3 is TGTGCCAGTAGTACCAGGGGGCCGTACGAGCAGTACTTC. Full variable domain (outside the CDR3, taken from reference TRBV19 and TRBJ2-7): DGGITQSPKYLFRKEGQNVTLSCEQNLNHDAMYWYRQDPGQGLRLIYYSQIVNDFQKGDIAEGYSVSREKKESFPLTVTSAQKNPTAFYLCASSTRGPYEQYFGPGTRLTVT.